This T cell receptor (beta chain) was obtained from a study of radiation and T cells in renal cell carcinoma. Noted time point: baseline pretreatment blood. Treatment reported: 15 Gy SBRT to primary tumor, nephrectomy 4 weeks later. Measured with immunoSEQ multiplex PCR; TCRdb has only the in-frame clones, and not every one. In the table there are about 130,000 clones, around nine tenths of which are singletons. The CDR3 is made up of 14 amino acids. CDR1 SGHDN and CDR2 FVKESK come from the germline V gene. Trimming took off 0 bases at V and 4 bases at J, with 7 bases between the two ends. The input for sequencing was blood, taken from a patient whose treatment included radiotherapy and nephrectomy. The sequence came from a woman between 50 and 59 years old with renal cell carcinoma. The rearrangement joins TRBV14 to TRBJ1-3; D is uncertain. CDR3 amino acids: CASSQDTRGNTIYF. CDR3 coding DNA: TGTGCCAGCAGCCAAGATACCAGGGGAAACACCATATATTTT.